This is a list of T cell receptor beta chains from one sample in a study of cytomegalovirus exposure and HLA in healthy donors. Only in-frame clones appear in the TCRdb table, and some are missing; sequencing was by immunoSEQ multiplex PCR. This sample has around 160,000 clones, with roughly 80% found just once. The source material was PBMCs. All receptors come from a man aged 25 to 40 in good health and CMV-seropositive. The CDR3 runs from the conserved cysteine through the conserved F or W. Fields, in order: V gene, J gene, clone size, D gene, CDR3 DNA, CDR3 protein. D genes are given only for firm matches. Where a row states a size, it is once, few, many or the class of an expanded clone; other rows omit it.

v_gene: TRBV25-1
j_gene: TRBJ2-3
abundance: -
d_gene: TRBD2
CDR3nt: TGTGCCAGCAGTGAAGGGAGTAGCGGGGGGCGAGATACGCAGTATTTT
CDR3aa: CASSEGSSGGRDTQYF

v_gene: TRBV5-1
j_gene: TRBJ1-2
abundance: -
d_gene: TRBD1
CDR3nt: TGCGCCAGCAGGTTGACAGGGGGCGACTATGGCTACACCTTC
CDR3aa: CASRLTGGDYGYTF

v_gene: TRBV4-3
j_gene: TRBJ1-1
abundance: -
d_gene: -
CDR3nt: TGCGCCAGCAGCCAAGATCGCCGGTCGAACACTGAAGCTTTCTTT
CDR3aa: CASSQDRRSNTEAFF

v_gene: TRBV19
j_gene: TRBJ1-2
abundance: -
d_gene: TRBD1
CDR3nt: TGTGCCAGTAGTACCGACCCAACAGGGGATGGCTACACCTTC
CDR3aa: CASSTDPTGDGYTF

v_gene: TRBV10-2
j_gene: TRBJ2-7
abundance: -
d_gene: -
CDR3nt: TGCGCCAGCAGGAACAGGGTCTCCTACGAGCAGTACTTC
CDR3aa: CASRNRVSYEQYF

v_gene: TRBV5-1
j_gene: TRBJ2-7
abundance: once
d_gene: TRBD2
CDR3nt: TGCGCCAGCAGCCTAGGACTAGCGGGGAACTACGAGCAGTACTTC
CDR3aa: CASSLGLAGNYEQYF

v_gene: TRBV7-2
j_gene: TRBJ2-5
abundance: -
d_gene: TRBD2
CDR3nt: TGTGCCAGCAGCCGTGTCGGCGGGGGGGCGGGAGAGACCCAGTACTTC
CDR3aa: CASSRVGGGAGETQYF

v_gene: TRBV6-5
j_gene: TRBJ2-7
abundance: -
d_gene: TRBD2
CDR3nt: TGTGCCAGCAAAAAAGAGCGGGGATCTTCCTACGAGCAGTACTTC
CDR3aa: CASKKERGSSYEQYF

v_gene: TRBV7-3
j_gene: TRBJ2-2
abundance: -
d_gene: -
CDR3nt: TGTGCCAGCAGCCCCCAGGGAAACACCGGGGAGCTGTTTTTT
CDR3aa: CASSPQGNTGELFF

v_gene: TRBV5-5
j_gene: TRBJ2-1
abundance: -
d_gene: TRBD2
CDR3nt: TGTGCCAGCAGCTTCGTTGCGGGGGGTATCGATGAGCAGTTCTTC
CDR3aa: CASSFVAGGIDEQFF

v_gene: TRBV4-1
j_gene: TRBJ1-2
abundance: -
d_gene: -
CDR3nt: TGCGCCAGCAGCCAGGGGGAGGCTCTGCTGGGAAACTATGGCTACACCTTC
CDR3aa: CASSQGEALLGNYGYTF

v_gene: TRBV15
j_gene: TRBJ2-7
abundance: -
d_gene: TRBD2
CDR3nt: TGTGCCACCAGCGAACCGCACTCTAGCGGGGGGCGAGAGCAGTACTTC
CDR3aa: CATSEPHSSGGREQYF

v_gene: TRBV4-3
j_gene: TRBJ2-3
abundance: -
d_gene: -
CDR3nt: TGCGCCAGCAAAGTAGGGAGACTCACAGATACGCAGTATTTT
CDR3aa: CASKVGRLTDTQYF

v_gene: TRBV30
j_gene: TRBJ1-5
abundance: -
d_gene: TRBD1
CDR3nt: TGTGCCTGGTCTGACAGGGACAATCAGCCCCAGCATTTT
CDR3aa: CAWSDRDNQPQHF

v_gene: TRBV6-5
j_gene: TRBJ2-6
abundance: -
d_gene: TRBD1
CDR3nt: TGTGCCAGCAGTCCAGGGGGTACTGGGGCCAACGTCCTGACTTTC
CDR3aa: CASSPGGTGANVLTF

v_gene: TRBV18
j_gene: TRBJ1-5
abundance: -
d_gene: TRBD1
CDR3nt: TGTGCCAGCTCATTCGGGACAGGGAAAAATGATCAGCCCCAGCATTTT
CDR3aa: CASSFGTGKNDQPQHF

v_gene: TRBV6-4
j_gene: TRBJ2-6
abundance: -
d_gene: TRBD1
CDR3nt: TGTGCCAGCAGCCGACAGGGGGCGGCCTCTGGGGCCAACGTCCTGACTTTC
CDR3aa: CASSRQGAASGANVLTF

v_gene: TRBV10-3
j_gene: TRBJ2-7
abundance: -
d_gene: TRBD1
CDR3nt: TGTGCCACCAAACGGACAGGGGAATTTGACGAGCAGTACTTC
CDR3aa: CATKRTGEFDEQYF

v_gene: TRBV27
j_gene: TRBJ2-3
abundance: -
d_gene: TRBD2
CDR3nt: TGTGCCAGCAGTTTTGTCGGGGGGGAGGCTACGCAGTATTTT
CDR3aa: CASSFVGGEATQYF

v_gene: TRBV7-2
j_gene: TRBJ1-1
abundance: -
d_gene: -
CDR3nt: TGTGCCAGCAGCGCACAGGGGAACACTGAAGCTTTCTTT
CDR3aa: CASSAQGNTEAFF

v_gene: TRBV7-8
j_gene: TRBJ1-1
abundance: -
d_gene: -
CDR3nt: TGTGCCAGCAGCTCATACAGGGCGGCGGGTGAAGCTTTCTTT
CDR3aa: CASSSYRAAGEAFF

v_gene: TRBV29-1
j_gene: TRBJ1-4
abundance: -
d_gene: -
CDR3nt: TGCAGCGGGGAGGGGGGAGATGAAAAACTGTTTTTT
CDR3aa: CSGEGGDEKLFF

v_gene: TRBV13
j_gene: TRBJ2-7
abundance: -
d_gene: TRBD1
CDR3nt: TGTGCCAGCAGCCCAACAGGGGGGAGTGACGAGCAGTACTTC
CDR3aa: CASSPTGGSDEQYF

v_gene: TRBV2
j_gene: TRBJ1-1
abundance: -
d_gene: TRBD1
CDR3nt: TGTGCCAGCACCGGACAGGGACTCACTGAAGCTTTCTTT
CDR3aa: CASTGQGLTEAFF

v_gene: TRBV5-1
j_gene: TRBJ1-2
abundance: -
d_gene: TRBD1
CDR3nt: TGCGCCAGCAGCTCTACAGGGGGCTACTATGGCTACACCTTC
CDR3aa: CASSSTGGYYGYTF

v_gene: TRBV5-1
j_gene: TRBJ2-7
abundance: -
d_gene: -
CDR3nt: TGCGCCAGCAGCGGCCCGGACTATTCCTACGAGCAGTACTTC
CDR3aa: CASSGPDYSYEQYF

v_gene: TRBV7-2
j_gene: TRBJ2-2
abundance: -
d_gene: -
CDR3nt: TGTGCCAGCAGCTCGGTAGGGGCTGCCACCGGGGAGCTGTTTTTT
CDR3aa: CASSSVGAATGELFF

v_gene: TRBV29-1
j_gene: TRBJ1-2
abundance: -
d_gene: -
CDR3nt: TGCAGCGTGGAACTACAGGGAGACTATGGCTACACCTTC
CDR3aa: CSVELQGDYGYTF

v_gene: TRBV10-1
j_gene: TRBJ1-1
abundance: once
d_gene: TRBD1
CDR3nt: TGCGCCAGCAGTGGACAGGGGACTGAAGCTTTCTTT
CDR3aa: CASSGQGTEAFF

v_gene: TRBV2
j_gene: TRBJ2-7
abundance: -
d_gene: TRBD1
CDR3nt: TGTGCCGCCAACGGACAGGGAGGAGCCTCCTACGAGCAGTACTTC
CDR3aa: CAANGQGGASYEQYF

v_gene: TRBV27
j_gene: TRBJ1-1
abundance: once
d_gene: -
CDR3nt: TGTGCCAGCAGTTGGCGGTCCGTGAACACTGAAGCTTTCTTT
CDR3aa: CASSWRSVNTEAFF

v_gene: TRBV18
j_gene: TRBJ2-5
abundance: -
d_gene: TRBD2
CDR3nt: TGTGCCAGCTCACCGGGACTAGCGGAGACCCAGTACTTC
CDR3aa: CASSPGLAETQYF

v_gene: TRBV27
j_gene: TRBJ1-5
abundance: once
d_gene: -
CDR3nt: TGTGCCAGCAGTCCCGATGGGGCACATAGCAATCAGCCCCAGCATTTT
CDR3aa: CASSPDGAHSNQPQHF

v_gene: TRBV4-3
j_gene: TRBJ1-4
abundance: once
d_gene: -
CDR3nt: TGCGCCAGCAGCCAAAGAGGGAATGAAAAACTGTTTTTT
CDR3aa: CASSQRGNEKLFF

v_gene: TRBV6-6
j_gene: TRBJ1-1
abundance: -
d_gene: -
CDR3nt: TGTGCCAGCAGTCAGACGGGTGGGACTGAAGCTTTCTTT
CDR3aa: CASSQTGGTEAFF

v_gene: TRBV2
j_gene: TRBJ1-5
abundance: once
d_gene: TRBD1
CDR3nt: TGTGCCAGCAGTGTTCGGCAGGGGGCGGGTCAGCCCCAGCATTTT
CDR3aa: CASSVRQGAGQPQHF

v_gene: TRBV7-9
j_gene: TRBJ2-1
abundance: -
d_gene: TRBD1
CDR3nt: TGTGCCAGCAGCCCCTATAGGGGGCTAAACAATGAGCAGTTCTTC
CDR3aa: CASSPYRGLNNEQFF

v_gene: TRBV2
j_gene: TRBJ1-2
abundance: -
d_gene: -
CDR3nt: TGTGCCAGGGGCGGGGGGGCCGGCTATGGCTACACCTTC
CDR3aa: CARGGGAGYGYTF

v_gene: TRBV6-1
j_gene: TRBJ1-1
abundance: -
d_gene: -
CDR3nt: TGTGCCAGCACCCCTGTAGGGGGGGCGGTCACTGAAGCTTTCTTT
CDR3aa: CASTPVGGAVTEAFF

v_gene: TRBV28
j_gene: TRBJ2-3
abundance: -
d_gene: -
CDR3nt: TGTGCCAGCAGCACGATAGACGCGGCAGATACGCAGTATTTT
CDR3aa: CASSTIDAADTQYF

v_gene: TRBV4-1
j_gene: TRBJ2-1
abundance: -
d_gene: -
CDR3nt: TGCGCCAGCAGCCGGGCAGAAATCTACAATGAGCAGTTCTTC
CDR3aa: CASSRAEIYNEQFF

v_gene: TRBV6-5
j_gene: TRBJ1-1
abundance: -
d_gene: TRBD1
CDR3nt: TGTGCCAGCATACTGGGGCAGGGGGCAACTGAAGCTTTCTTT
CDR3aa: CASILGQGATEAFF

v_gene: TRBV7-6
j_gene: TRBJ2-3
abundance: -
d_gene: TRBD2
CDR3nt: TGTGCCAGCAGCGCCATTAGCGGGGGGAGCACAGATACGCAGTATTTT
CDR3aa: CASSAISGGSTDTQYF

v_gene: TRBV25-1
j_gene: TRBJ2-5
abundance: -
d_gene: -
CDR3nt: TGTGCCACCGGGGGTGGAGAGACCCAGTACTTC
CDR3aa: CATGGGETQYF

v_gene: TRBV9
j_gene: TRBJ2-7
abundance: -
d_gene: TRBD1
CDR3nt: TGTGCCAGCAGCGTAGGGAGTGGGGAACAGGGGATCTACGAGCAGTACTTC
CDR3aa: CASSVGSGEQGIYEQYF

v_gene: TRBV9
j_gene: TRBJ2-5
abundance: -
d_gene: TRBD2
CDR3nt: TGTGCCAGCAGCGTTTTAGCGGGTCAAGAGACCCAGTACTTC
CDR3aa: CASSVLAGQETQYF

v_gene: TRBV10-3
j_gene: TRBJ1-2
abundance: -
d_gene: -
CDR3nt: TGTGCCATCAGCCCCACACCCATACAGGGTGAAAATGGCTACACCTTC
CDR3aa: CAISPTPIQGENGYTF

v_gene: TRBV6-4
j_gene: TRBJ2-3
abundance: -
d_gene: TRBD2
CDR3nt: TGTGCCAGCAGCCCTAGGGGACTAGCGGGGGGCGATCGGACAGATACGCAGTATTTT
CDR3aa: CASSPRGLAGGDRTDTQYF